The 7 T cell receptor beta chains given below trace back to one sample, sequenced in a study of OX40 agonist ivuxolimab in advanced cancers. Clones were sequenced by immunoSEQ multiplex PCR, and TCRdb holds only the in-frame ones, with some missing. This sample has around 63,000 clones, with 80% to 90% found just once. Sequences were derived from CD4+ or CD8+ T cells sorted from blood, sampled in a trial of the OX40 agonist ivuxolimab. The receptors shown here come from an adult with an advanced solid tumor such as melanoma, head and neck, liver or kidney cancer.

This CDR3 reads CASSPSGTEAFF. CDR3 bases: TGTGCCAGCTCACCGTCCGGGACTGAAGCTTTCTTT. The chain combines TRBV18 with TRBJ1-1, with D uncertain. Germline CDR1 KGHSH, CDR2 LQKENI. V lost 3 bases and J 5 bases, leaving 7 bases between the germline ends. The CDR3 is 12 residues long.

This clone occurred once. This chain links TRBV4-2 with TRBJ1-2; 9 positions match TRBD1. V shed 0 bases, J shed 4 bases, and the junction held 3 bases outside the gene matches. The germline gives CDR1 LGHNA, CDR2 YNFKEQ. This CDR3 spans 15 amino acids. Written as DNA, the CDR3 is TGTGCCAGCAGCCAAGAACAGGGGGCAGGCTATGGCTACACCTTC. Its protein is CASSQEQGAGYGYTF.

The chain recombines TRBV10-2 with TRBJ2-1, with 11 bases matching TRBD2. Losses at the gene ends were 9 bases for V and 4 bases for J; bases not matched to a gene: 8. The germline V gene has CDR1 WSHSY and CDR2 SAAADI. The CDR3 is made up of 15 amino acids. This CDR3 is CASIGLAGLYNEQFF. CDR3 sequence (DNA): TGCGCCAGTATTGGACTAGCGGGCCTATACAATGAGCAGTTCTTC.

The J gene is TRBJ2-5, the V gene TRBV7-9; 9 bases map to TRBD2. CDR1 and CDR2 (germline): SEHNR, FQNEAQ (reference sequence). V was pared by 3 bases and J by 2 bases, with 4 bases of the junction left unmatched. CDR3 length: 15 residues. CDR3 sequence: CASSFRTSAQETQYF. CDR3 DNA sequence: TGTGCCAGCAGCTTCCGGACTAGCGCGCAAGAGACCCAGTACTTC. The full variable domain, its missing parts supplied by reference TRBV7-9 and TRBJ2-5, is DTGVSQNPRHKITKRGQNVTFRCDPISEHNRLYWYRQTLGQGPEFLTYFQNEAQLEKSRLLSDRFSAERPKGSFSTLEIQRTEQGDSAMYLCASSFRTSAQETQYFGPGTRLLVL.

The chain is built from TRBV19 and TRBJ2-1; the match to TRBD2 covers 8 bases. The CDR3 covers 18 residues. Germline V gene lookup returns CDR1 LNHDA and CDR2 SQIVND (reference sequence). The V gene end was trimmed by 3 bases and the J gene end by 6 bases; junction bases not matched to a gene: 16. The CDR3 loop reads CASSIEVAGLSHLNEQFF. The CDR3 DNA follows: TGTGCCAGTAGTATTGAGGTAGCGGGGTTATCTCACCTCAATGAGCAGTTCTTC.

This rearrangement joins TRBV5-1 to TRBJ1-2, with D possibly TRBD1 on 5 matching bases. Between the trimmed V and J ends, which lost 0 bases and 4 bases, there was a span of 13 bases. Germline V gene sequence: CDR1 SGHRS, CDR2 YFSETQ. The CDR3 loop spans 15 amino acids. The CDR3 sequence is CASSLVPGSFYGYTF. For the CDR3, the DNA is TGCGCCAGCAGCTTGGTTCCAGGGAGTTTCTATGGCTACACCTTC.

This clone was found a few times. In DNA, the CDR3 is TGTGCCAGCAGGGGACAGAACCAAGCAATGATCCTCAATCAGCCCCAGCATTTT. Translated, it gives CASRGQNQAMILNQPQHF. This chain joins TRBV28 and TRBJ1-5; 7 bases line up with TRBD1. CDR1 and CDR2 from the germline V gene are MDHEN and SYDVKM. The ends lost 6 bases at V and 3 bases at J; junction bases unmatched: 17. The CDR3 is made up of 18 amino acids.